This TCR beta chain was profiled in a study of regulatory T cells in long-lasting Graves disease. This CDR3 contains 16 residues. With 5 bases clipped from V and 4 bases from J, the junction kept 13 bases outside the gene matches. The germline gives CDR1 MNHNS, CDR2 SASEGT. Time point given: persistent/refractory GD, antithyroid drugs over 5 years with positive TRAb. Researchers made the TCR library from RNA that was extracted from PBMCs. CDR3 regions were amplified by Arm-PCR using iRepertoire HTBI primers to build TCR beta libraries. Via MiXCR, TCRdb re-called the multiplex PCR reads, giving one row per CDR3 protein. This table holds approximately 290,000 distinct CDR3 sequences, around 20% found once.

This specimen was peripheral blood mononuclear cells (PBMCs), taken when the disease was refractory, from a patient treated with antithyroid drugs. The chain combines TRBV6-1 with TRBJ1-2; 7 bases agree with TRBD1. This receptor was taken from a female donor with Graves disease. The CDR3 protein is CASSPLGQVAIYGYTF. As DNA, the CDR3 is TGTGCCAGCAGTCCCCTTGGACAGGTAGCCATCTATGGCTACACCTTC.